This record concerns one T cell receptor (beta chain) sequence. This clonotype has more than one count but fewer than ten. Its antigen is currently not known. Base qualities were left out, and no much larger clone turns up one base away. This record belongs to a study of blood T cells in healthy people across ages (dated by TCRdb to between 2015 and 2017). With respect to the entire study: In model experiments, template switching captured roughly one uniquely barcoded TCR beta cDNA molecule for every two T cells. Age-related changes in TCR beta repertoire diversity were measured in the study by deep sequencing normalized with unique cDNA molecular identifiers. Four age groups were formed from the donors: young (average approximately 15 years), middle-aged (approximately 39), aged (over 55) and long-lived (roughly 81). To avoid experimental bias, donors of different ages were distributed randomly across sequencing lanes. Using the same blood draw, the study looked at two additional independent replicas of 1 million unique cDNA reads for two donors, one aged 18 to 30 and the other aged 80 or older.

Summary of the overall study and its limitations: Compared with the aged group, the long-lived group had more naive CD4+ T cells, fewer expanded clones and increased TCR diversity, suggesting age selection. Observed TCR beta diversity per million T cells fell roughly linearly with age, and a significant reduction was already apparent by age roughly 40. Donor CMV infection status was unknown, potentially confounding age-related changes in expanded clonotypes. Estimates of total diversity based on one million sequenced T cells were considered lower bounds and underestimates. Conclusive comparison of naive and antigen-experienced compartments was prevented by the profiling of bulk unsorted PBMCs. The percentage of naive T cells measured by flow cytometry correlated strongly with observed TCR beta diversity.

Systemically healthy Caucasian individuals from Russia, 39 in total and aged about 6 to 100 years, were included as donors. Each donor gave 9.5 to 10 milliliters of peripheral blood, drawn into EDTA-treated Vacutainer tubes. Ficoll-Paque density-gradient centrifugation was used to isolate PBMCs, with at least 7 million per sample. Trizol reagent was used to extract total RNA from PBMCs, with at least 6 micrograms per sample. The percentages of naive CD45RAhigh/CD27high T cells were determined by flow cytometry on a PBMC aliquot from every donor. The library was produced with 5' RACE. Reads for this sample came from an Illumina HiSeq 2500. The second PCR ran for about 6 to 12 cycles and used a J-beta primer mix along with a sample-barcoded 5' primer. A unique molecular identifier was introduced onto each TCR beta cDNA molecule by a template-switch 5' adaptor carrying 12 random nucleotides. Each sample yielded at least 3 million CDR3-containing paired-end reads. The Mint cDNA synthesis kit, primed by a TRBC-specific oligonucleotide, was used to synthesize first-strand cDNA from all RNA. Following uracil-DNA glycosylase treatment, all cDNA underwent a first 18-cycle PCR with the universal primers M1SS and BC2_uni_R. On the study's bioinformatics: For normalization, 1 million high-quality reads were randomly selected from each sample, with every read carrying a distinct molecular identifier. Reads sharing molecular identifiers were discarded rather than binned into consensus sequences. CDR3 identification, clonotype clustering and error correction used MiTCR with a Q25 quality threshold and the strictest error-elimination algorithm. Lower-bound total TCR beta diversity was estimated with a nonparametric unseen species model using Euler transformation. TCRdb trimmed the raw reads at Q25, called clones with MiXCR and kept productive beta chains. Rows with a matching CDR3 protein are joined into one entry that keeps the most common DNA and genes. In this record, the V and J calls reflect TCRdb's handling and not the investigators' own analysis. This sample is represented by 1.5 million to 2 million distinct CDR3 sequences; less than 50% of them were singletons. Of the sample, less than 2.5% is held by the ten largest clones.

Compared with germline, V lacks 7 bases and J lacks 2 bases; bases without a gene match: 2. The CDR3 runs 12 residues from the cysteine to the phenylalanine. Of the read, only the CDR3 DNA is kept; its 36 bases are in frame from base 1. Reading the germline V gene gives CDR1 SQVTM and CDR2 ANQGSEA. This chain is built from TRBV29-1 and TRBJ1-2, and 9 bases in between align with TRBD1. The sample taken for sequencing was blood. The origin of this receptor is a woman aged 40 to 49 in good health. The CDR3 here reads CSGGTGNYGYTF. The bases are TGCAGCGGCGGGACAGGGAACTATGGCTACACCTTC.